One sample yielded the 23 T cell receptor beta chains listed below, sequenced in a study of T cell responses to AZD1222 COVID-19 vaccine. Only in-frame clones appear in the TCRdb table, and some are missing; sequencing was by immunoSEQ multiplex PCR. The top ten hold around 0.5% of the sample, which has approximately 260,000 clones, more than 85% seen once. This sample comprised peripheral blood, obtained on day 0 of AZD1222 vaccination. The receptors come from an adult in good health.

J is TRBJ2-1 and V is TRBV7-3, with TRBD2 matching over 12 bases. V was pared by 4 bases and J by 5 bases, with 0 bases of the junction left unmatched. In germline, CDR1 is SGHTA, CDR2 FQGTGA. The CDR3 runs to 14 residues. This CDR3 is CASSSSGGDNEQFF. DNA for the CDR3: TGTGCCAGCAGCTCTAGCGGGGGGGACAATGAGCAGTTCTTC.

V usage is TRBV18 and J usage is TRBJ2-1; D possibly uses TRBD1 or TRBD2 (5 bases each). The germline gives CDR1 KGHSH, CDR2 LQKENI. The CDR3 length is 14 residues. The V end was cut by 6 bases, the J end by 3 bases, with 12 bases between. In DNA, the CDR3 is TGTGCCAGCTCGGACCGGGACGTCTACAATGAGCAGTTCTTC. It encodes CASSDRDVYNEQFF.

This clone was seen only once. This chain links TRBV27 with TRBJ2-6, with a weak D call TRBD1 (5 bases). Germline values: CDR1 MNHEY, CDR2 SMNVEV (reference sequence). This CDR3 comprises 13 residues. V dropped 9 bases and J dropped 4 bases, with 10 bases sitting between them. CDR3 sequence reads: CASQGLGANVLTF. The CDR3 DNA is TGTGCCAGTCAGGGCCTCGGGGCCAACGTCCTGACTTTC.

The chain joins TRBV6-4 to TRBJ2-2; tentatively, D is TRBD1 (6 bases). CDR1 MRHNA and CDR2 SNTAGT come from the germline V gene. CDR3 length: 14 amino acids. V lost 9 bases, J lost 3 bases, and 14 bases lay in between. The CDR3 DNA is TGTGCCAGTTCCAGGGGAATCGACACCGGGGAGCTGTTTTTT. This gives the protein CASSRGIDTGELFF.

The V call is TRBV6-4, the J call TRBJ2-2, with D possibly matching TRBD2 (5 bases). With 3 bases removed from V and 3 bases from J, the gap between germline ends came to 8 bases. The V gene's germline CDR1 is MRHNA and CDR2 SNTAGT. The CDR3 totals 14 residues. For the CDR3, the DNA is TGTGCCAGCAGTGAACGACTATACACCGGGGAGCTGTTTTTT. Its protein product is CASSERLYTGELFF.

The CDR3 coding sequence is TGTGCCAGCAGCCAAGACCTAGTAGGCGGAAACACCATATATTTT. Translated, it gives CASSQDLVGGNTIYF. The gene calls are TRBV3-1 (or the pseudogene TRBV3-2) and TRBJ1-3; no reliable D call. Germline loops: CDR1 LGHDT, CDR2 YNNKEL (reference sequence). The CDR3 contains 15 residues. V was cut by 0 bases and J by 4 bases, with 10 bases left in between.

The chain links TRBV10-1 to TRBJ1-1; no clear D gene. The germline V gene encodes CDR1 WNHNN and CDR2 SYGVQD (reference sequence). This CDR3 contains 16 residues. V shed 4 bases and J shed 0 bases, with 15 bases lying between them. CDR3 amino acids: CASSAGPFSLNTEAFF. DNA of the CDR3: TGCGCCAGCAGTGCCGGACCCTTCTCGTTGAACACTGAAGCTTTCTTT.

The V and J genes are TRBV6-5 and TRBJ1-5; 9 bases line up with TRBD1. This CDR3 comprises 14 residues. V was pared by 7 bases and J by 10 bases, with 11 bases of the junction left unmatched. Per the germline V gene, CDR1 is MNHEY and CDR2 is SVGAGI. CDR3 protein: CASTTAGTGIPQHF. In DNA form, the CDR3 reads TGTGCCAGCACTACCGCCGGGACAGGGATCCCCCAGCATTTT.

V and J are TRBV7-8 and TRBJ2-6; D is perhaps TRBD2 (6 bases). The CDR3 contains 13 residues. V lost 5 bases to trimming and J lost 8 bases, with 10 bases between them. Germline V lookup: CDR1 SGHVS, CDR2 FQNEAQ. CDR3 nucleotides: TGTGCCAGCAGCCCCGGGGGTTCCAACGTCCTGACTTTC. As protein: CASSPGGSNVLTF. Filled out from reference TRBV7-8 and TRBJ2-6, the complete variable domain reads GAGVSQSPRYKVAKRGQDVALRCDPISGHVSLFWYQQALGQGPEFLTYFQNEAQLDKSGLPSDRFFAERPEGSVSTLKIQRTQQEDSAVYLCASSPGGSNVLTFGAGSRLTVL.

The V call is TRBV9, the J call TRBJ2-1, with 7 bases matching TRBD1. Per the germline V gene, CDR1 is SGDLS and CDR2 is YYNGEE. This CDR3 has 16 residues. V shed 1 base and J 4 bases; nucleotides not matched to a gene: 8. The CDR3 sequence: CASSVRSHRGYNEQFF. The CDR3 region has the DNA TGTGCCAGCAGCGTACGCTCGCACAGGGGTTACAATGAGCAGTTCTTC.

The chain joins TRBV19 to TRBJ2-7; D gene ambiguous. The germline gives CDR1 LNHDA, CDR2 SQIVND (reference sequence). This CDR3 spans 15 amino acids. Trimming took off 3 bases at V and 3 bases at J, with 15 bases between the two ends. CDR3 region: CASSIRVLPLYEQYF. In nucleotides, the CDR3 is TGTGCCAGTAGTATTAGAGTTCTCCCACTCTACGAGCAGTACTTC.

The J gene is TRBJ1-2, the V gene TRBV6-5, with TRBD1 identical over 7 bases. The junction had 8 bases not matched to a gene; V was cut back by 6 bases and J by 4 bases. This CDR3 comprises 14 residues. Per germline, CDR1 MNHEY and CDR2 SVGAGI. CDR3 sequence reads: CASSPRDSLYGYTF. The DNA for the CDR3 is TGTGCCAGCAGCCCCCGGGACAGCCTCTATGGCTACACCTTC.

This chain joins TRBV29-1 and TRBJ1-1, with TRBD1 matching over 8 bases. V lost 6 bases to trimming and J lost 4 bases; unmatched junction nucleotides: 10. Germline lookup yields CDR1 SQVTM and CDR2 ANQGSEA. The CDR3 spans 14 residues. The CDR3 loop is CSVSLQGAATEAFF. The CDR3 DNA sequence: TGCAGCGTGAGCCTTCAGGGGGCGGCCACTGAAGCTTTCTTT.

The chain carries TRBV7-9 and TRBJ1-1; D perhaps matches TRBD1 (5 bases). The CDR3 consists of 14 residues. Germline V gene lookup returns CDR1 SEHNR and CDR2 FQNEAQ (reference sequence). The germline V and J ends were trimmed by 5 bases and 3 bases, with 13 bases remaining between them. This CDR3 reads CASSHKGWDTEAFF. CDR3 bases: TGTGCCAGCAGCCATAAGGGGTGGGACACTGAAGCTTTCTTT. The variable domain in full, with the rest retrieved from reference TRBV7-9 and TRBJ1-1, is DTGVSQNPRHKITKRGQNVTFRCDPISEHNRLYWYRQTLGQGPEFLTYFQNEAQLEKSRLLSDRFSAERPKGSFSTLEIQRTEQGDSAMYLCASSHKGWDTEAFFGQGTRLTVV.

The rearrangement joins TRBV2 to TRBJ2-7, with a possible D match to TRBD2 (5 bases). V shed 7 bases and J shed 4 bases, with 14 bases lying between them. In germline, CDR1 is SNHLY, CDR2 FYNNEI. The CDR3 has 13 residues. CDR3 sequence: CASTRPPGYEQYF. The CDR3 region has the DNA TGTGCCAGCACCCGGCCACCGGGGTACGAGCAGTACTTC.

The rearrangement joins TRBV2 to TRBJ2-1; 8 nucleotides match TRBD1. The CDR3 runs to 15 residues. Per germline, CDR1 SNHLY and CDR2 FYNNEI. With 4 bases clipped from V and 7 bases from J, the junction kept 9 bases outside the gene matches. CDR3 sequence: CASSAQGVLWNEQFF. The CDR3, as DNA: TGTGCCAGCAGTGCACAGGGGGTACTCTGGAATGAGCAGTTCTTC.

J is TRBJ2-5 and V is TRBV5-6; 13 bases line up with TRBD2. Germline V gives CDR1 SGHDT, CDR2 YYEEEE. J lost 1 base, V lost 2 bases, and 2 bases had no gene match. This CDR3 has 16 residues. This chain's CDR3 is CASSFGTSGAQETQYF. The CDR3 nucleotides are TGTGCCAGCAGCTTTGGGACTAGCGGGGCCCAAGAGACCCAGTACTTC. Looking up the rest from reference TRBV5-6 and TRBJ2-5 gives the full variable domain: DAGVTQSPTHLIKTRGQQVTLRCSPKSGHDTVSWYQQALGQGPQFIFQYYEEEERQRGNFPDRFSGHQFPNYSSELNVNALLLGDSALYLCASSFGTSGAQETQYFGPGTRLLVL.

This sequence joins TRBV13 and TRBJ2-5, with TRBD2 matching 10 bases. The CDR3 spans 16 residues. V lost 5 bases to trimming and J lost 6 bases; unmatched junction nucleotides: 12. Per germline, CDR1 PRHDT and CDR2 FYEKMQ (reference sequence). CDR3 sequence (DNA): TGTGCCAGCAGCCCCCTAAGAGCGGGAGGGTGGCAGACCCAGTACTTC. Its protein product is CASSPLRAGGWQTQYF.

V is TRBV6-6 and J is TRBJ1-2, with no clear D. With 6 bases removed from V and 4 bases from J, the gap between germline ends came to 12 bases. CDR3 length: 13 residues. Germline assignment: CDR1 MNHNY and CDR2 SVGAGI (reference sequence). CDR3 bases: TGTGCCAGCAGCTCATACGGATCCTATGGCTACACCTTC. This gives the protein CASSSYGSYGYTF.

The sample holds one count of this clone. The rearrangement joins TRBV18 to TRBJ1-4; D is ambiguous. Trimming pared 3 bases from V and 8 bases from J, leaving 16 bases between. The CDR3 sequence is 15 residues long. Germline values: CDR1 KGHSH, CDR2 LQKENI. CDR3 sequence: CASSPFDGLKEKLFF. The CDR3 coding sequence is TGTGCCAGCTCACCGTTCGACGGTCTGAAGGAAAAACTGTTTTTT.

Only one count was recorded for this clone. This chain connects TRBV28 to TRBJ1-2; a weak D match, TRBD1 (5 bases). This CDR3 has 13 residues. Trimming cost V 5 bases and J 1 base, with 8 bases left between them. Germline CDR1 is MDHEN and CDR2 is SYDVKM. The CDR3 region is CASSRGDNYGYTF. CDR3 nucleotide sequence: TGTGCCAGCAGTCGGGGGGATAACTATGGCTACACCTTC.

This chain connects TRBV7-6 to TRBJ2-7; 7 nucleotides match TRBD2. CDR3 length: 17 amino acids. Germline V gene lookup returns CDR1 SGHVS and CDR2 FNYEAQ. Germline trimming cut 1 base from V and 3 bases from J; bases unmatched to any gene: 12. In nucleotides, the CDR3 is TGTGCCAGCAGCTTAGTCCCAGCCGGGACTATAGGCTACGAGCAGTACTTC. Protein sequence: CASSLVPAGTIGYEQYF.

The chain uses TRBV3-1 (or the pseudogene TRBV3-2) and TRBJ1-1; D is ambiguous. The V gene lost 0 bases and the J gene lost 10 bases, with 12 bases spanning the gap. The CDR3 covers 13 residues. The germline V gene has CDR1 LGHDT and CDR2 YNNKEL (reference sequence). The CDR3 nucleotides are TGTGCCAGCAGCCAAGATCTAGGGATGAGAGCTTTCTTT. It translates to CASSQDLGMRAFF.